This TCR beta chain originates from a study of T cells in Graves' hyperthyroidism and ophthalmopathy. Study information: The blood sample was taken at first diagnosis, before treatment began.

RNA transcripts gave rise to amplified TCR beta CDR3 regions. A set of HTBI primers served as the primers for a first-round RT-PCR of the TCR CDR3. TCRdb reprocessed the multiplex PCR reads with MiXCR, giving one entry per CDR3 protein. The sample has hundreds of thousands of distinct CDR3 sequences, 11% to 15% seen once; the top ten hold approximately 10%. The J segment lost 0 bases and the V segment lost 4 bases, leaving 5 bases of the junction unmatched. The CDR3 runs 15 residues. Per germline, CDR1 MNHEY and CDR2 SMNVEV (reference sequence). This clonotype showed up many times. What it binds is not known. Notes on the study in general: Model predictions of ophthalmopathy came a median approximately seven months before onset. Most thyroid clonotypes expanded above 0.001 appeared in blood too.

The clonotype was recovered from a woman in her late teens or twenties with Graves' hyperthyroidism. Sequencing used blood. The gene calls are TRBV27 and TRBJ2-7; 8 bases are shared with TRBD1. The CDR3 is CASSSTGTGSYEQYF. In DNA, the CDR3 is TGTGCCAGCAGTTCGACCGGGACAGGCTCCTACGAGCAGTACTTC.